The 15 T cell receptor beta chains listed next were all sequenced from one sample in a study of cytomegalovirus exposure and HLA in healthy donors. Vbeta (60) and Jbeta (13) primers were used in the PCR. Clones were sequenced by immunoSEQ multiplex PCR, and TCRdb holds only the in-frame ones, with some missing. This repertoire shows tens of thousands of clones, approximately 65% found once; its top ten account for 5% to 6.5%. Sequenced: PBMCs. The source of these receptors is a man aged 25-40 years in good health and CMV-seronegative.

The rearrangement joins TRBV27 to TRBJ2-7; 7 nucleotides align to TRBD1. Trimming at V came to 6 bases and at J to 4 bases, leaving 15 bases not matched to a gene. The CDR3 is 16 residues long. Germline loops: CDR1 MNHEY, CDR2 SMNVEV (reference sequence). The CDR3 loop reads CASSTTGLGTAYEQYF. Here the CDR3 DNA reads TGTGCCAGCAGCACCACAGGCCTTGGGACAGCTTACGAGCAGTACTTC.

This chain joins TRBV10-2 and TRBJ1-5, with D uncertain. The CDR3 spans 14 residues. CDR1 and CDR2 from the germline V gene are WSHSY and SAAADI. V was trimmed by 2 bases and J by 3 bases, leaving 8 bases between them. CDR3 nucleotides: TGCGCCAGCAGTGAGACGTTGGCCAATCAGCCCCAGCATTTT. Amino acid sequence: CASSETLANQPQHF.

The rearrangement joins TRBV7-6 to TRBJ1-5; D remains unclear. V was cut by 5 bases and J by 0 bases, with 11 bases left in between. This CDR3 region has 15 residues. Germline V gene lookup returns CDR1 SGHVS and CDR2 FNYEAQ. The CDR3: CASSQWAGSNQPQHF. Here the CDR3 DNA reads TGTGCCAGCAGCCAATGGGCGGGTAGCAATCAGCCCCAGCATTTT.

The rearrangement uses TRBV30 and TRBJ1-4, with 9 bases aligning to TRBD1. Unmatched junction bases numbered 6, after V lost 3 bases and J lost 7 bases. Germline V CDR1 and CDR2: GTSNPN, SVGIG (reference sequence). The CDR3 spans 14 residues. CDR3 in amino acids: CAWSAGQGVEKLFF. Written as DNA, the CDR3 is TGTGCCTGGAGCGCGGGACAGGGTGTTGAAAAACTGTTTTTT. The full variable domain, its missing parts supplied by reference TRBV30 and TRBJ1-4, is SQTIHQWPATLVQPVGSPLSLECTVEGTSNPNLYWYRQAAGRGLQLLFYSVGIGQISSEVPQNLSASRPQDRQFILSSKKLLLSDSGFYLCAWSAGQGVEKLFFGSGTQLSVL.

Of note for this clone: The missing conserved phenylalanine or tryptophan at the end of this CDR3 makes a read error likely. The chain couples TRBV29-1 to TRBJ2-3, with D maybe TRBD1 (5 bases). Germline V lookup: CDR1 SQVTM, CDR2 ANQGSEA. The CDR3 loop spans 15 amino acids. Trimming cost V 3 bases and J 2 bases, with 15 bases left between them. Here the CDR3 DNA reads TGCAGCGTTGATTCGGGCAGGGCAGCCACAGATACGCAGTATGTT. It specifies CSVDSGRAATDTQYV.

The rearrangement links TRBV2 to TRBJ1-5; unclear D gene. This CDR3 is 13 amino acids long. Per the germline V gene, CDR1 is SNHLY and CDR2 is FYNNEI. Trimming removed 7 bases at V and 5 bases at J, with 12 bases between. The DNA of the CDR3 is TGTGCCAGCAAGGAATCTGAGGATCAGCCCCAGCATTTT. Translating it yields CASKESEDQPQHF.

The V gene is TRBV10-1, the J gene TRBJ2-3, with 11 positions matching TRBD2. CDR3 size: 16 residues. V lost 8 bases, J lost 3 bases, and 10 bases stayed unmatched. Looked up from germline, CDR1 is WNHNN and CDR2 is SYGVQD (reference sequence). The CDR3 sequence: CASGPTTSGITDTQYF. CDR3 nucleotides: TGCGCCAGCGGACCGACGACTAGCGGGATAACAGATACGCAGTATTTT.

This clone was seen only a few times. The genes are TRBV15 and TRBJ2-3; 8 bases are a match to TRBD2. After removal of 1 base from V and 8 bases from J, the junction contained 17 bases not matched to a gene. The CDR3 has 18 residues. Germline CDR1 LNHNV, CDR2 YYDKDF (reference sequence). CDR3: CATSRARPSGNRGGTQYF. For the CDR3, the DNA is TGTGCCACCAGCAGAGCCCGGCCCAGCGGGAACCGGGGGGGTACGCAGTATTTT. Filled out from reference TRBV15 and TRBJ2-3, the complete variable domain reads DAMVIQNPRYQVTQFGKPVTLSCSQTLNHNVMYWYQQKSSQAPKLLFHYYDKDFNNEADTPDNFQSRRPNTSFCFLDIRSPGLGDTAMYLCATSRARPSGNRGGTQYFGPGTRLTVL.

In its sample, this clone was seen a few times. The DNA for the CDR3 is TGTGCCAGCAGGACTAACTACGAGCAGTACTTC. Its translation: CASRTNYEQYF. The chain has TRBV7-9 and TRBJ2-7; D possibly corresponds to TRBD2 (5 bases). CDR3 length: 11 residues. Germline CDR1 is SEHNR and CDR2 is FQNEAQ (reference sequence). Trimming left V 6 bases short and J 3 bases short, with 6 bases between.

This chain uses TRBV7-9 with TRBJ2-5; 9 nucleotides align to TRBD1. The end of the DNA aligns better with TRBJ2-7, so the J call may be wrong. The CDR3 is made up of 14 amino acids. CDR1 is SEHNR, CDR2 FQNEAQ, per germline (reference sequence). This chain's CDR3 is CASNRQGGSYEQYF. The DNA of the CDR3 is TGTGCCAGCAACAGACAGGGGGGGTCCTACGAGCAGTACTTC.

The chain combines TRBV30 with TRBJ2-1, with unresolved D. This CDR3 is built from 13 residues. Germline V lookup: CDR1 GTSNPN, CDR2 SVGIG (reference sequence). Deletions cut 2 bases from V and 5 bases from J, with 10 bases between. The CDR3 spells CAWSPQLNNEQFF. The CDR3 bases are TGTGCCTGGAGTCCACAGCTTAACAATGAGCAGTTCTTC.

The rearrangement links TRBV29-1 to TRBJ2-2, with TRBD1 as a possible D gene (5 bases). Germline V lookup: CDR1 SQVTM, CDR2 ANQGSEA. Trimming stripped 5 bases from V and 6 bases from J, with 7 bases between. The CDR3 consists of 11 residues. The CDR3 is CSVRGSGELFF. The CDR3 nucleotides read TGCAGCGTTAGGGGATCCGGGGAGCTGTTTTTT.

The V gene is TRBV10-3, the J gene TRBJ2-5, with 8 bases matching TRBD2. The CDR3 spans 14 residues. Germline CDR1 reads ENHRY; CDR2 reads SYGVKD. After removal of 10 bases from V and 5 bases from J, the junction contained 12 bases not matched to a gene. The CDR3 region is CATAGDLATETQYF. CDR3 nucleotides: TGTGCCACAGCGGGGGATCTTGCTACGGAGACCCAGTACTTC.

V usage is TRBV27 and J usage is TRBJ1-5; D is possibly TRBD1 (5 bases). V shed 3 bases and J shed 1 base, with 10 bases lying between them. The CDR3 covers 15 residues. Germline CDR1 and CDR2: MNHEY and SMNVEV (reference sequence). As DNA, the CDR3 is TGTGCCAGCAGTTTCGGTGGGGGGAGCAATCAGCCCCAGCATTTT. Translated, it gives CASSFGGGSNQPQHF.

The chain links TRBV9 to TRBJ2-1; 11 bases match TRBD2. Germline-derived CDR1 and CDR2 are SGDLS and YYNGEE. V lost 0 bases, J lost 6 bases, and 2 bases stayed unmatched. The CDR3 sequence is 15 residues long. The CDR3 DNA reads TGTGCCAGCAGCGTAGCACTAGCGGGAGTCAATGAGCAGTTCTTC. This encodes CASSVALAGVNEQFF.